This entry lists 17 T cell receptor beta chains sequenced from one sample in a study of blood T cell repertoires in COVID-19. Clones were read by immunoSEQ multiplex PCR, and TCRdb kept only the in-frame ones, dropping some. The repertoire has around 340,000 clones, around nine tenths of them found once; the top ten carry over 0.9%. Sample: PBMCs or T cells enriched from blood (not recorded which). All receptors come from a woman under 40 who had been exposed to COVID-19.

The gene calls are TRBV5-1 and TRBJ2-2; 7 positions agree with TRBD1. The germline CDR1 and CDR2 sequences are SGHRS and YFSETQ. The CDR3 is 16 residues long. J was trimmed by 1 base and V by 1 base; bases with no gene match: 4. CDR3 in DNA: TGCGCCAGCAGCTTGTCGCCAGGGGGGAACACCGGGGAGCTGTTTTTT. It encodes CASSLSPGGNTGELFF.

The genes are TRBV27 and TRBJ2-1; D may be TRBD2 (6 bases). The germline CDR1 and CDR2 sequences are MNHEY and SMNVEV (reference sequence). The V end lost 10 bases, the J end lost 3 bases, and 22 bases lay between the germline ends. This CDR3 has 16 residues. CDR3 sequence reads: CATVPAGTSGYNEQFF. The CDR3 nucleotides read TGTGCCACCGTGCCGGCGGGAACTTCGGGCTACAATGAGCAGTTCTTC.

The sample holds one count of this clone. V gene TRBV28 combines with J gene TRBJ2-7; 8 bases fit TRBD1. V lost 5 bases, J lost 2 bases, and 11 bases stayed unmatched. The CDR3 covers 16 residues. Germline V gives CDR1 MDHEN, CDR2 SYDVKM. The chain's CDR3 is CASSIPTGAGPYEQYF. The CDR3 nucleotides are TGTGCCAGCAGTATCCCGACAGGGGCGGGGCCCTACGAGCAGTACTTC.

The chain is built from TRBV29-1 and TRBJ1-1; D call uncertain. The CDR3 covers 12 residues. Germline V lookup: CDR1 SQVTM, CDR2 ANQGSEA. V was clipped by 5 bases and J by 0 bases, with 7 bases between them. CDR3 nucleotides: TGCAGCGTTAAAAACTTGAACACTGAAGCTTTCTTT. This gives the protein CSVKNLNTEAFF.

The table lists this clone with a count of one. This chain joins TRBV28 and TRBJ2-1; 12 bases agree with TRBD2. The CDR3 consists of 18 residues. V gave up 2 bases and J gave up 8 bases; unmatched junction bases: 13. Germline V gene lookup returns CDR1 MDHEN and CDR2 SYDVKM. For the CDR3, the DNA is TGTGCCAGCAGTTTAGAGGGCCCGACTAGCGGGAGTAAGTATGAGCAGTTCTTC. Amino acid sequence: CASSLEGPTSGSKYEQFF.

The chain is built from TRBV21-1 and TRBJ2-7; the table assigns TRBD2, which was not confirmed against the DNA. TRBV21-1 is annotated as a pseudogene. The CDR3 consists of 15 residues. In DNA form, the CDR3 reads TGTGCCAGCAGCCCCCCGGAGCGGTATTCCTACGAGCAGTACTTC. Translation gives CASSPPERYSYEQYF.

This chain connects TRBV11-1 to TRBJ2-5, with 10 positions matching TRBD2. Germline V CDR1 and CDR2: SGHAT, FQDESV (reference sequence). The CDR3 is 17 amino acids. The trim removed 0 bases at V and 1 base at J, leaving 5 bases unmatched. DNA of the CDR3: TGTGCCAGCAGCTTAGCGGGGGTAGCGGGAGGCCAAGAGACCCAGTACTTC. Translation: CASSLAGVAGGQETQYF.

J is TRBJ2-2 and V is TRBV13; D is possibly TRBD1 (5 bases). The V gene lost 5 bases and the J gene lost 3 bases, with 16 bases spanning the gap. Germline V CDR1 and CDR2: PRHDT, FYEKMQ (reference sequence). The CDR3 sequence is 16 residues long. The CDR3 DNA sequence: TGTGCCAGCAGCAGCATCCAGGGTCCGCACACCGGGGAGCTGTTTTTT. Its translation is CASSSIQGPHTGELFF.

The V and J genes are TRBV18 and TRBJ2-3, with D possibly TRBD1 on 6 matching bases. V lost 3 bases and J 0 bases, leaving 10 bases between the germline ends. CDR1 and CDR2 from the germline V gene are KGHSH and LQKENI. The CDR3 length is 15 residues. The CDR3 region is CASSPRTVSTDTQYF. The CDR3 nucleotides read TGTGCCAGCTCACCGAGGACAGTTAGCACAGATACGCAGTATTTT.

The V gene is TRBV10-2, the J gene TRBJ2-1; 10 positions match TRBD2. CDR3 length equals 15 residues. J gave up 7 bases and V 3 bases, and 6 bases lay outside the gene matches. Per germline, CDR1 WSHSY and CDR2 SAAADI. CDR3 protein: CASSEKREGGNEQFF. In DNA form, the CDR3 reads TGCGCCAGCAGTGAAAAGCGGGAGGGGGGGAATGAGCAGTTCTTC.

V gene TRBV29-1 combines with J gene TRBJ1-5; 7 positions match TRBD1. Looked up from germline, CDR1 is SQVTM and CDR2 is ANQGSEA. After removal of 4 bases from V and 6 bases from J, the junction contained 3 bases not matched to a gene. The CDR3 runs 12 residues. The CDR3 region is CSVGAGGQPQHF. DNA for the CDR3: TGCAGCGTTGGGGCAGGGGGTCAGCCCCAGCATTTT.

The rearrangement joins TRBV27 to TRBJ2-2, with D possibly being TRBD2 (6 bases). V was clipped by 5 bases and J by 6 bases, with 16 bases between them. In germline, CDR1 is MNHEY, CDR2 SMNVEV (reference sequence). The CDR3 covers 15 residues. CDR3 nucleotide sequence: TGTGCCAGCAGTCATCGGACTAATGGGGCCGGGGAGCTGTTTTTT. The encoded protein is CASSHRTNGAGELFF.

This chain uses TRBV28 with TRBJ2-7, with D perhaps matching TRBD1 (6 bases). Per germline, CDR1 MDHEN and CDR2 SYDVKM. V was trimmed by 0 bases and J by 0 bases, leaving 9 bases between them. The CDR3 sequence is 15 residues long. CDR3 DNA: TGTGCCAGCAGTTTATGGACAGGACTCTCCTACGAGCAGTACTTC. As protein: CASSLWTGLSYEQYF. Full variable domain (outside the CDR3, taken from reference TRBV28 and TRBJ2-7): DVKVTQSSRYLVKRTGEKVFLECVQDMDHENMFWYRQDPGLGLRLIYFSYDVKMKEKGDIPEGYSVSREKKERFSLILESASTNQTSMYLCASSLWTGLSYEQYFGPGTRLTVT.

V usage is TRBV18 and J usage is TRBJ2-1; tentative D call: TRBD2 (5 bases). The CDR3 length is 12 residues. Germline V CDR1 and CDR2: KGHSH, LQKENI. The V end lost 3 bases, the J end lost 8 bases, and 8 bases lay between the germline ends. The CDR3 region has the DNA TGTGCCAGCTCACCGACTACCGATGAGCAGTTCTTC. Encoded protein: CASSPTTDEQFF.

The gene calls are TRBV6-5 and TRBJ2-3; a weak D match, TRBD2 (5 bases). The germline V gene has CDR1 MNHEY and CDR2 SVGAGI. V lost 0 bases and J 1 base, leaving 5 bases between the germline ends. This CDR3 is built from 14 residues. In DNA, the CDR3 is TGTGCCAGCAGTTACTCGAGGGGCACAGATACGCAGTATTTT. This translates into CASSYSRGTDTQYF.

J is TRBJ1-5 and V is TRBV19; a weak D match, TRBD1 (5 bases). Between the trimmed V and J ends, which lost 9 bases and 2 bases, there was a span of 11 bases. Germline-derived CDR1 and CDR2 are LNHDA and SQIVND (reference sequence). The CDR3 totals 13 residues. The CDR3 here is CASRVSGNQPQHF. CDR3 nucleotides: TGTGCCAGCAGGGTTTCGGGCAATCAGCCCCAGCATTTT.

This clone appeared once. The chain carries TRBV6-2 or TRBV6-3 and TRBJ2-7; D uncertain. The V end lost 6 bases, the J end lost 6 bases, and 12 bases lay between the germline ends. The germline V gene has CDR1 MNHEY and CDR2 SVGEGT. The CDR3 runs to 12 residues. This CDR3 reads CASSLLFGEQYF. CDR3 DNA sequence: TGTGCCAGCAGCCTACTCTTCGGCGAGCAGTACTTC.